One and the same sample provided the 25 T cell receptor beta chains below, sequenced in a study of T-cell memory formation after mild COVID-19. TCRdb recomputed calls from the 5' RACE reads with MiXCR, one row per CDR3 protein. Of roughly 240,000 distinct CDR3 sequences detected, approximately 15% appear once; the ten largest clones hold 2% to 2.5%. Sequencing was done on a sample of PBMCs or a T cell subset sorted from them (not recorded which). These receptors were taken from an adult woman who had mild COVID-19 (a few samples of this study predate the infection). Cell type and time point are not known.

The genes are TRBV5-1 and TRBJ1-1; no firm D call. CDR1 is SGHRS, CDR2 YFSETQ, per germline. The V and J ends lost 0 bases and 1 base respectively, with 7 bases between them. This CDR3 has 14 residues. The CDR3 is CASSLGVQNTEAFF. CDR3 coding DNA: TGCGCCAGCAGCTTGGGGGTTCAGAACACTGAAGCTTTCTTT.

This clonotype was detected ten times or more. The genes are TRBV4-1 and TRBJ2-5, with a weak D call TRBD1 (6 bases). The CDR3 runs to 16 residues. V gave up 1 base and J gave up 6 bases, with 18 bases separating them. Germline V gives CDR1 MGHRA, CDR2 YSYEKL. Written as DNA, the CDR3 is TGCGCCAGCAGCCAAGCCCCCGCTGGTCAGGGGAAGACCCAGTACTTC. Translated: CASSQAPAGQGKTQYF.

This rearrangement joins TRBV5-5 to TRBJ2-7; 11 bases are shared with TRBD2. J gave up 6 bases and V 8 bases, and 1 base lay outside the gene matches. Germline assignment: CDR1 SGHKS and CDR2 YYEKEE (reference sequence). This CDR3 is 11 amino acids long. CDR3 loop: CASSGRGEQYF. The CDR3 bases are TGTGCCAGTAGCGGGAGGGGCGAGCAGTACTTC.

This clonotype appeared many times. The J gene is TRBJ2-5, the V gene TRBV20-1; unclear D gene. CDR1 is DFQATT and CDR2 is SNEGSKA in the germline V gene (reference sequence). The CDR3 covers 14 residues. Trimming left V 3 bases short and J 4 bases short, with 15 bases between. The CDR3 region is CSASPSMYGETQYF. CDR3 nucleotide sequence: TGCAGTGCTAGCCCCTCTATGTACGGAGAGACCCAGTACTTC.

Many counts were recorded for this clonotype. The rearrangement joins TRBV20-1 to TRBJ2-3, with 9 bases that match TRBD2. J was trimmed by 5 bases and V by 8 bases; bases with no gene match: 17. Germline CDR1 reads DFQATT; CDR2 reads SNEGSKA (reference sequence). The CDR3 loop spans 16 amino acids. CDR3 loop: CSSYLVASGDKDTQYF. The CDR3 DNA reads as TGCAGTTCCTATTTGGTGGCTAGCGGGGATAAAGATACGCAGTATTTT.

This clonotype has a handful of counts. The V and J genes are TRBV12-3 or TRBV12-4 and TRBJ2-2, with a tentative D call TRBD2 (5 bases). Deletions cut 4 bases from V and 1 base from J, with 10 bases between. The CDR3 sequence is 15 residues long. The CDR3 DNA reads as TGTGCCAGCAGTTCGGACTGGGTGAACACCGGGGAGCTGTTTTTT. Protein sequence: CASSSDWVNTGELFF.

The J gene is TRBJ1-5, the V gene TRBV15; no definite D call. Looked up from germline, CDR1 is LNHNV and CDR2 is YYDKDF (reference sequence). This CDR3 is 15 amino acids long. The V end was cut by 0 bases, the J end by 3 bases, with 9 bases between. The CDR3 loop reads CATSRDRGYNQPQHF. The CDR3 DNA is TGTGCCACCAGCAGAGATCGGGGATACAATCAGCCCCAGCATTTT.

The chain is built from TRBV10-3 and TRBJ2-5; 9 bases are shared with TRBD1. The germline CDR1 and CDR2 sequences are ENHRY and SYGVKD. The CDR3 contains 12 residues. With 7 bases clipped from V and 5 bases from J, the junction kept 2 bases outside the gene matches. DNA of the CDR3: TGTGCCATCAAGGGGACAGGGGAGACCCAGTACTTC. Translating it yields CAIKGTGETQYF.

This clonotype turned up a few times. The chain is built from TRBV20-1 and TRBJ1-1; D is unresolved. CDR1 and CDR2 from the germline V gene are DFQATT and SNEGSKA (reference sequence). The CDR3 is 13 amino acids. The germline V and J ends were trimmed by 7 bases and 0 bases, with 12 bases remaining between them. CDR3 sequence reads: CSVFIGMNTEAFF. CDR3 in DNA: TGCAGTGTCTTTATAGGTATGAACACTGAAGCTTTCTTT.

A few counts support this clonotype. The chain links TRBV29-1 to TRBJ1-1; 8 nucleotides line up with TRBD1. The CDR3 is 12 amino acids. CDR1 and CDR2 from the germline V gene are SQVTM and ANQGSEA. Trimming took 5 bases from V and 7 from J; bases not matched to a gene: 6. CDR3 in DNA: TGCAGCGTTCTAGGACAGGGCGGTGAAGCTTTCTTT. Residues: CSVLGQGGEAFF.

The J gene is TRBJ2-5, the V gene TRBV5-1; 8 nucleotides agree with TRBD2. Trimming took 7 bases from V and 5 from J; bases not matched to a gene: 10. The CDR3 has 14 amino acids. The V gene's germline CDR1 is SGHRS and CDR2 YFSETQ. The CDR3 here is CASGTGGPGETQYF. The DNA of the CDR3 is TGCGCCAGCGGCACGGGGGGGCCGGGGGAGACCCAGTACTTC. Full variable domain (rest looked up from reference TRBV5-1 and TRBJ2-5): KAGVTQTPRYLIKTRGQQVTLSCSPISGHRSVSWYQQTPGQGLQFLFEYFSETQRNKGNFPGRFSGRQFSNSRSEMNVSTLELGDSALYLCASGTGGPGETQYFGPGTRLLVL.

This clonotype came up a few times. The V gene is TRBV20-1, the J gene TRBJ2-7; D perhaps matches TRBD2 (5 bases). From germline, CDR1 is DFQATT and CDR2 SNEGSKA (reference sequence). V gave up 6 bases and J gave up 3 bases, with 15 bases separating them. The CDR3 runs 13 residues. The CDR3 nucleotides read TGCAGTGCAACTAGGACGGGAAACTACGAGCAGTACTTC. It specifies CSATRTGNYEQYF.

This chain joins TRBV5-1 and TRBJ1-6, with 8 bases identical to TRBD1. Germline V gene sequence: CDR1 SGHRS, CDR2 YFSETQ. Trimming removed 4 bases from V and 7 bases from J; junction bases left unmatched: 7. The CDR3 extends over 15 amino acids. The CDR3 is CASSAGQGSNSPLHF. The DNA of the CDR3 is TGCGCCAGCAGCGCCGGACAGGGTTCAAATTCACCCCTCCACTTT.

There are a few counts of this clonotype. The chain joins TRBV9 to TRBJ1-1; D remains unclear. Germline V gene sequence: CDR1 SGDLS, CDR2 YYNGEE. The V gene lost 3 bases and the J gene lost 2 bases, with 8 bases spanning the gap. The CDR3 covers 13 residues. CDR3 region: CASSGPENTEAFF. For the CDR3, the DNA is TGTGCCAGCAGCGGCCCTGAAAACACTGAAGCTTTCTTT.

This clonotype came up many times. The chain uses TRBV2 and TRBJ1-1; TRBD1 is a possible D gene (5 bases). The germline CDR1 and CDR2 sequences are SNHLY and FYNNEI. V was cut by 7 bases and J by 0 bases, with 12 bases left in between. This CDR3 is built from 14 residues. The CDR3 DNA follows: TGTGCCAGCAACGCCCAGGGAGTGAACACTGAAGCTTTCTTT. This translates into CASNAQGVNTEAFF.

This clonotype has a count of ten or more. The gene calls are TRBV5-4 and TRBJ2-1, with no clear D. Germline V gene lookup returns CDR1 SGHNT and CDR2 YYREEE (reference sequence). This CDR3 contains 16 residues. V lost 2 bases and J 0 bases, leaving 12 bases between the germline ends. The CDR3 DNA follows: TGTGCCAGCAGCTTTGCTCTAGTGAGCTCCTACAATGAGCAGTTCTTC. Protein product: CASSFALVSSYNEQFF.

This clonotype was counted between two and nine times. The chain employs TRBV30 and TRBJ2-1; TRBD1 matches at 7 bases. CDR3 length: 18 residues. Germline values: CDR1 GTSNPN, CDR2 SVGIG (reference sequence). The V segment lost 0 bases and the J segment 4 bases; nucleotides outside the gene matches: 15. The CDR3: CAWSVLRQGKRLYNEQFF. The CDR3 DNA follows: TGTGCCTGGAGTGTACTGAGACAGGGAAAGCGGTTATACAATGAGCAGTTCTTC.

This clonotype was observed a handful of times. The chain joins TRBV12-3 or TRBV12-4 to TRBJ1-2; D ambiguous. V was clipped by 6 bases and J by 2 bases, with 13 bases between them. This CDR3 is built from 14 residues. For the CDR3, the DNA is TGTGCCAGCAGCTTCACGTTTGGGAACTATGGCTACACCTTC. It is translated as CASSFTFGNYGYTF.

The chain combines TRBV7-2 with TRBJ2-1; D unclear. Germline V gene lookup returns CDR1 SGHTA and CDR2 FQGNSA. V was trimmed by 0 bases and J by 12 bases, leaving 15 bases between them. This CDR3 spans 14 amino acids. CDR3 nucleotides: TGTGCCAGCAGCTTAGCAGGGTCCGCCAAGGGGCAGTTCTTC. Its protein is CASSLAGSAKGQFF.

This chain connects TRBV6-5 to TRBJ1-5, with 7 bases aligning to TRBD1. From germline, CDR1 is MNHEY and CDR2 SVGAGI. V lost 5 bases to trimming and J lost 7 bases; unmatched junction nucleotides: 5. This CDR3 has 13 residues. Written as DNA, the CDR3 is TGTGCCAGCAGTCAGCAGGGGGGCCAGCCCCAGCATTTT. It translates to CASSQQGGQPQHF.

This clonotype was seen a few times. This chain connects TRBV24-1 to TRBJ2-1, with 9 bases that match TRBD2. V was clipped by 6 bases and J by 4 bases; unmatched bases: 6. CDR1 and CDR2 from the germline V gene are KGHDR and SFDVKD. The CDR3 spans 15 residues. In DNA form, the CDR3 reads TGTGCCACCAGTCTAAGTAGCGGGAGTTACAATGAGCAGTTCTTC. Protein: CATSLSSGSYNEQFF.

This clonotype was observed a handful of times. The rearrangement uses TRBV27 and TRBJ1-6; possibly TRBD1 for D (6 bases). Trimming shortened V by 8 bases and J by 7 bases, and 12 bases separated the two germline ends. Germline V CDR1 and CDR2: MNHEY, SMNVEV (reference sequence). The CDR3 sequence is 13 residues long. The CDR3 DNA follows: TGTGCCAGCTGCAGGGGCCCCAATTCACCCCTCCACTTT. Amino acid sequence: CASCRGPNSPLHF.

This clonotype was seen a few times. This sequence joins TRBV3-1 and TRBJ2-3; D uncertain. This CDR3 is 13 amino acids long. V shed 4 bases and J shed 2 bases, with 7 bases lying between them. Germline V lookup: CDR1 LGHDT, CDR2 YNNKEL (reference sequence). The CDR3 region has the DNA TGTGCCAGCAGCCCAAACCCCACAGATACGCAGTATTTT. This sequence encodes CASSPNPTDTQYF.

This clonotype occurred a few times. The chain is built from TRBV30 and TRBJ1-6; D perhaps matches TRBD1 (5 bases). V gave up 4 bases and J gave up 7 bases, with 14 bases separating them. Germline loops: CDR1 GTSNPN, CDR2 SVGIG (reference sequence). This CDR3 is 14 amino acids long. The CDR3 nucleotides read TGTGCCTGGAATATTATAGGGGCGAATTCACCCCTCCACTTT. Protein sequence: CAWNIIGANSPLHF.

This clonotype was seen more than once but under ten times. This chain joins TRBV20-1 and TRBJ2-5; D is tentatively TRBD1 or TRBD2 (6 bases each). Germline V lookup: CDR1 DFQATT, CDR2 SNEGSKA (reference sequence). The CDR3 has 14 residues. V was cut by 6 bases and J by 5 bases, with 19 bases left in between. The CDR3 here is CSASVGGGRETQYF. The CDR3, as DNA: TGCAGTGCCAGTGTAGGGGGAGGTCGGGAGACCCAGTACTTC.